This T cell receptor beta chain was sequenced in a study of shared clonotypes between healthy human individuals. Study conclusions and caveats: Collection of samples was limited to blood; tissue repertoires likely differ.

The protocol was immunoSEQ multiplex PCR, while the TCRdb copy is restricted to in-frame clones and leaves out a portion. The sample yields fewer than 1.6 million clones, approximately 98.5% seen once. A note on this clone: Its target is not known.

CDR1 and CDR2 (germline): SQVTM, ANQGSEA. The V and J ends lost 3 bases and 1 base respectively, with 10 bases between them. The length of the CDR3 is 14 residues. Sample: naive CD4+ T cells sorted from blood. The subset: CD45RA+ positively selected. The receptor was derived from a man aged 30 to 45 in good health. The chain is built from TRBV29-1 and TRBJ2-1; D gene uncertain. The CDR3 protein is CSVDKVRSYNEQFF. CDR3 DNA sequence: TGCAGCGTTGATAAGGTGAGGTCCTACAATGAGCAGTTCTTC.